This T cell receptor (beta chain) was captured by sequencing in a study of lymphopenia after photon versus proton radiotherapy. This CDR3 region has 13 residues. The ends lost 6 bases at V and 5 bases at J; junction bases unmatched: 6. The germline V gene has CDR1 SQVTM and CDR2 ANQGSEA. Sequencing was performed with immunoSEQ multiplex PCR; in TCRdb, only in-frame clones are kept and a portion is missing. The repertoire includes about 33,000 clones, approximately 87% of them detected once, and less than 7% sits in the top ten. The sequence came from a woman in her forties or fifties with pancreatic cancer. The specimen was peripheral blood, collected from a patient treated with photon-based radiotherapy. This chain uses TRBV29-1 with TRBJ1-1; the match to TRBD1 covers 10 bases. The CDR3 DNA reads as TGCAGCGTCTTAGACAGGGGGCAGACTGAAGCTTTCTTT. As protein: CSVLDRGQTEAFF.